This T cell receptor beta chain emerged from a study of shared clonotypes between healthy human individuals. As for this clone: Its antigen is currently unknown.

Points from the study as a whole: The sampled material consisted only of blood, and tissue repertoires are likely to differ. Few donors restricted represented genetic and exposure-history diversity.

Germline CDR1 is SGHRS and CDR2 is YFSETQ. The CDR3 is 17 amino acids. The V gene end was trimmed by 4 bases and the J gene end by 5 bases; junction bases not matched to a gene: 14. For sorted subsets, approximately 0.2 ug DNA per replicate equaled some 27,000 T cell genomes. As originally analysed: Junction-only sequences produced by ImmunoSEQ had no quality scores, so filtering differed. Assay used: immunoSEQ multiplex PCR; TCRdb lists only in-frame clones, some missing. The D gene and trimming were derived from the DNA, and the V and J assignments and clone size from that table. The sample yields some 2.1 million clones, roughly 94% seen once.

The origin of this receptor is a man younger than 35 in good health. The chain carries TRBV5-1 and TRBJ1-4; 7 bases agree with TRBD1. Sequenced input: naive CD4+ T cells sorted from blood. Described subset: CD45RA+ positively selected. Here the CDR3 DNA reads TGCGCCAGCAGCCCGCGCCGGGCGGGACAGACAAATGAAAAACTGTTTTTT. Residues: CASSPRRAGQTNEKLFF.